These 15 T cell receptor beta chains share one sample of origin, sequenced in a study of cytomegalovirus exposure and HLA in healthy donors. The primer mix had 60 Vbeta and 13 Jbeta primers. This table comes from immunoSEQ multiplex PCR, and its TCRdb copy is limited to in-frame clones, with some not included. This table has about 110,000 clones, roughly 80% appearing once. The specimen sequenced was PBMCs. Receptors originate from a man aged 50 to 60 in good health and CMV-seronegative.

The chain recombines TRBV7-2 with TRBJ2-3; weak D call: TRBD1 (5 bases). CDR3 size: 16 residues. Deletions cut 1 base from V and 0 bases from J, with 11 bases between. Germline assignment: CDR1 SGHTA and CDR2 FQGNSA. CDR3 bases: TGTGCCAGCAGCTTAGTAGTCGACAGCAGCACAGATACGCAGTATTTT. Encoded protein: CASSLVVDSSTDTQYF. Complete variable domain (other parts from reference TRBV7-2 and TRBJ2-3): GAGVSQSPSNKVTEKGKDVELRCDPISGHTALYWYRQSLGQGLEFLIYFQGNSAPDKSGLPSDRFSAERTGGSVSTLTIQRTQQEDSAVYLCASSLVVDSSTDTQYFGPGTRLTVL.

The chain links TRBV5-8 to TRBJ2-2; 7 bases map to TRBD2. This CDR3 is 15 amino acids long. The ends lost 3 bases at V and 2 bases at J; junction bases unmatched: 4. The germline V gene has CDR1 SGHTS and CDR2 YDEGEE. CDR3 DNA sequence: TGTGCCAGCAGCTCCGGGACTACCAACACCGGGGAGCTGTTTTTT. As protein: CASSSGTTNTGELFF.

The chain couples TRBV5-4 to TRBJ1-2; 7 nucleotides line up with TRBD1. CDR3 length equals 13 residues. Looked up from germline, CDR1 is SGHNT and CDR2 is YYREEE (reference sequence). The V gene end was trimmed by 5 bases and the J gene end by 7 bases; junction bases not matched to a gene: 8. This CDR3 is CASRPTGMGGYTF. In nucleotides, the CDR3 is TGTGCCAGCAGACCGACAGGGATGGGTGGCTACACCTTC.

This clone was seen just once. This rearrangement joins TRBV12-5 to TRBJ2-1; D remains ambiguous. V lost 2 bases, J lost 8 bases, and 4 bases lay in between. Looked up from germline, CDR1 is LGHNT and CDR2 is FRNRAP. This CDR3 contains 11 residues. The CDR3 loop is CASGLSDEQFF. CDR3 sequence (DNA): TGTGCTAGTGGTTTGAGCGATGAGCAGTTCTTC. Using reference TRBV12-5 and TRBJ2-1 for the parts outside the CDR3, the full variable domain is DARVTQTPRHKVTEMGQEVTMRCQPILGHNTVFWYRQTMMQGLELLAYFRNRAPLDDSGMPKDRFSAEMPDATLATLKIQPSEPRDSAVYFCASGLSDEQFFGPGTRLTVL.

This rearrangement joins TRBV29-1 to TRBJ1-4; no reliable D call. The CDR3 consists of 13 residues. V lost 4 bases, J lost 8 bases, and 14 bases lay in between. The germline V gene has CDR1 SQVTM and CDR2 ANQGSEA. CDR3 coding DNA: TGCAGCGTTGCTCAGGCTGACGGCGAAAAACTGTTTTTT. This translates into CSVAQADGEKLFF.

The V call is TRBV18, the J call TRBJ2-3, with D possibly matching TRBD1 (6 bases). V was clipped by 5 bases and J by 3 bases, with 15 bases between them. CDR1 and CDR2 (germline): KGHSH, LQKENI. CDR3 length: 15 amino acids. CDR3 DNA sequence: TGTGCCAGCTCAAAGCGACAGGTAAAGACAGATACGCAGTATTTT. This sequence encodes CASSKRQVKTDTQYF.

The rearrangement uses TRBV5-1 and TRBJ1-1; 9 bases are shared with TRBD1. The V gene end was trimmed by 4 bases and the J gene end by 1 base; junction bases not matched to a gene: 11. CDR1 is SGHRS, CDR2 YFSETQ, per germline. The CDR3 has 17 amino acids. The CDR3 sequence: CASSPRSGTGQNTEAFF. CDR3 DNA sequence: TGCGCCAGCAGCCCCCGCTCCGGGACAGGGCAGAACACTGAAGCTTTCTTT.

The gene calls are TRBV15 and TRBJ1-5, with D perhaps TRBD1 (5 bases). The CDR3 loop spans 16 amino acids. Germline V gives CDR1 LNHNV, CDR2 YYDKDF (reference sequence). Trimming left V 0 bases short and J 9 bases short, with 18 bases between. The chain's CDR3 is CATSRDQQVHRRPQHF. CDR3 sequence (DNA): TGTGCCACCAGCAGAGATCAACAGGTCCATAGAAGGCCCCAGCATTTT.

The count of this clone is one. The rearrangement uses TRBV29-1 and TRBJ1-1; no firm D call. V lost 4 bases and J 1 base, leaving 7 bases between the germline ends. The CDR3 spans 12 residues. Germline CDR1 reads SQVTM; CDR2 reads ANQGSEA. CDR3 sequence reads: CSVASTNTEAFF. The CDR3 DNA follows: TGCAGCGTTGCATCTACGAACACTGAAGCTTTCTTT.

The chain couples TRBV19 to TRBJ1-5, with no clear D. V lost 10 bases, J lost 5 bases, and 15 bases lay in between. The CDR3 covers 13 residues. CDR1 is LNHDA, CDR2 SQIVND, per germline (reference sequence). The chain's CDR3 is CATSTGIDQPQHF. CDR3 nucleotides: TGTGCCACCAGCACGGGGATCGATCAGCCCCAGCATTTT.

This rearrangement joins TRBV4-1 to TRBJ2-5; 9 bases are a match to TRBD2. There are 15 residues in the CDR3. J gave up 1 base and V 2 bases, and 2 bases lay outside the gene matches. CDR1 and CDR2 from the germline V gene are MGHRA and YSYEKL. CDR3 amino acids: CASSQRAGGQETQYF. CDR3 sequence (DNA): TGCGCCAGCAGCCAAAGAGCGGGGGGCCAAGAGACCCAGTACTTC.

In nucleotides, the CDR3 is TGCGCCAGCAGTCCCCGCTCTTGGGGACAGGGGTTGGGCACAGATACGCAGTATTTT. It specifies CASSPRSWGQGLGTDTQYF. The V and J genes are TRBV4-1 and TRBJ2-3; 10 bases match TRBD1. Trimming at V came to 6 bases and at J to 1 base, leaving 16 bases not matched to a gene. The CDR3 runs 19 residues. From germline, CDR1 is MGHRA and CDR2 YSYEKL.

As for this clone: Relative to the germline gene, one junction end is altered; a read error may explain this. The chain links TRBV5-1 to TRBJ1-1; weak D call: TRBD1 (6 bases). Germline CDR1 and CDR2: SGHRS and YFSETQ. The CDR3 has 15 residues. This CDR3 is CASRLGAGGNTEAFF. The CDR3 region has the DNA TGCGCCAGCAGGTTGGGGGCCGGGGGGAACACTGAAGCTTTCTTT.

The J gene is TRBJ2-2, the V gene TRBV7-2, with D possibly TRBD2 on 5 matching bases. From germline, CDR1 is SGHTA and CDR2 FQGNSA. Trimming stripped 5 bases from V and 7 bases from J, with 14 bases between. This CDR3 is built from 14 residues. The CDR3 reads CASSPSPAVGELFF. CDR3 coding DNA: TGTGCCAGCAGCCCTAGCCCGGCGGTCGGGGAGCTGTTTTTT.

The chain's CDR3 is CASSIERVRSEAFF. CDR3 in DNA: TGTGCCAGTAGTATAGAGCGTGTTCGCTCTGAAGCTTTCTTT. The chain recombines TRBV19 with TRBJ1-1, with D unclear. This CDR3 has 14 residues. V was cut by 0 bases and J by 6 bases, with 11 bases left in between. Per the germline V gene, CDR1 is LNHDA and CDR2 is SQIVND (reference sequence).